This paragraph reports one T cell receptor (beta chain). Antigen: not known. The V and J ends lost 4 bases and 5 bases, in that order; junction bases with no gene match: 5. Germline V gives CDR1 ENHRY, CDR2 SYGVKD. The CDR3 consists of 14 residues. The sample belongs to a study of cytomegalovirus exposure and HLA in healthy donors. Study outcomes and limitations: Researchers reported in a later analysis that a missense DCLRE1C variant was tied to TCR beta V- and J-gene trimming. From TCR beta sequences, most subjects' HLA-A and HLA-B alleles were reportedly predicted accurately. Among the sequence variants, a highly shared cluster was likely an artifact of sequencing.

Use of 60 Vbeta and 13 Jbeta primers characterized the PCR. Libraries were prepared by immunoSEQ multiplex PCR; TCRdb keeps only in-frame clonotypes and omits some of them. The data hold around 160,000 clones, with roughly 88% observed a single time. The material sequenced was PBMCs. The rearrangement links TRBV10-3 to TRBJ2-1; 7 positions match TRBD1. The receptor's source is a woman aged 18-35 years in good health and CMV-seronegative. As DNA, the CDR3 is TGTGCCATCAGTGCGGGACAGATAGACAATGAGCAGTTCTTC. Its translation is CAISAGQIDNEQFF.